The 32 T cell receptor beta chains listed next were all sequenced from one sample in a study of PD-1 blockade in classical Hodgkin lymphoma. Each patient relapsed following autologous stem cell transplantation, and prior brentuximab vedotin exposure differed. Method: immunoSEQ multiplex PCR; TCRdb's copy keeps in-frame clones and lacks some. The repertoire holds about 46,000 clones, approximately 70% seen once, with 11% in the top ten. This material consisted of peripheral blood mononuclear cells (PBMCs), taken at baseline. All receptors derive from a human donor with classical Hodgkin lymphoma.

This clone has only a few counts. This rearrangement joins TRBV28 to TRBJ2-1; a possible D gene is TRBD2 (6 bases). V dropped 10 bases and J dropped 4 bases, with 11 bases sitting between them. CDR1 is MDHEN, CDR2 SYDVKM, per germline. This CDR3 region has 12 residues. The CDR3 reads CATEEGYNEQFF. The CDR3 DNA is TGTGCCACCGAGGAGGGATACAATGAGCAGTTCTTC.

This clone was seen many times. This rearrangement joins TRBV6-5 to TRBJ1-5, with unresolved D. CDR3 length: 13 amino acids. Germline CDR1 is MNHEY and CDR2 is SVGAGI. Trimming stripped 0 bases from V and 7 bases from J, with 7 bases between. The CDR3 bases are TGTGCCAGCAGTTACTCGAAGGGCCAGCCCCAGCATTTT. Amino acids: CASSYSKGQPQHF.

The CDR3 sequence is CASNDRVGATEAFF. CDR3 coding DNA: TGTGCCAGCAACGACAGGGTGGGGGCCACTGAAGCTTTCTTT. The V call is TRBV2, the J call TRBJ1-1; 7 bases align to TRBD1. The junction had 9 bases not matched to a gene; V was cut back by 7 bases and J by 4 bases. The CDR3 is 14 amino acids. Germline V gene data show CDR1 as SNHLY and CDR2 as FYNNEI.

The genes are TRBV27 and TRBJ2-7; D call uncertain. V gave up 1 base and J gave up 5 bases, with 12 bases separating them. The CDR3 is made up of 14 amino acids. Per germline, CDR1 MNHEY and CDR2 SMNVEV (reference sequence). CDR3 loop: CASSLFSGLNEQYF. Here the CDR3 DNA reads TGTGCCAGCAGTTTATTTTCAGGTTTGAACGAGCAGTACTTC.

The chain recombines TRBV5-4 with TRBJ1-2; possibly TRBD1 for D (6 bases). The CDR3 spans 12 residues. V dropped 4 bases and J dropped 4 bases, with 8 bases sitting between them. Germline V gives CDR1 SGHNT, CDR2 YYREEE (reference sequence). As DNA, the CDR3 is TGTGCCAGCAGCCTGGACAGCTATGGCTACACCTTC. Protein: CASSLDSYGYTF.

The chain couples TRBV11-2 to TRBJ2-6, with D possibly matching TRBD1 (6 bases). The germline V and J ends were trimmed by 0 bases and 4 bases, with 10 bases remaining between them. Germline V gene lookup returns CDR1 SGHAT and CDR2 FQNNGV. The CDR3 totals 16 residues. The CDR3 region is CASSLDGQPGANVLTF. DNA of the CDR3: TGTGCCAGCAGCTTAGATGGACAGCCCGGGGCCAACGTCCTGACTTTC. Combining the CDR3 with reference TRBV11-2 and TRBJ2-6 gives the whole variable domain EAGVAQSPRYKIIEKRQSVAFWCNPISGHATLYWYQQILGQGPKLLIQFQNNGVVDDSQLPKDRFSAERLKGVDSTLKIQPAKLEDSAVYLCASSLDGQPGANVLTFGAGSRLTVL.

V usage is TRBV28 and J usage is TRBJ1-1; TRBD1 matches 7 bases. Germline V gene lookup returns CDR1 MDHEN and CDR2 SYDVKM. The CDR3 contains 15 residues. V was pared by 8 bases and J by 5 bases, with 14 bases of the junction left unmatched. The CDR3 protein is CASLTGDPTGTEAFF. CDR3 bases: TGTGCCAGCCTAACAGGGGATCCAACCGGGACTGAAGCTTTCTTT.

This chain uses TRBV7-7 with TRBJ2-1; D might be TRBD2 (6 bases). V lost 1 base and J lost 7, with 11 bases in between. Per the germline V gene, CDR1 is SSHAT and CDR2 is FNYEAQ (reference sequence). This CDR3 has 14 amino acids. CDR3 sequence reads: CASSLGGGENEQFF. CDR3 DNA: TGTGCCAGCAGCTTAGGCGGAGGGGAAAATGAGCAGTTCTTC. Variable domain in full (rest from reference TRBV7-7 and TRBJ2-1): GAGVSQSPRYKVTKRGQDVTLRCDPISSHATLYWYQQALGQGPEFLTYFNYEAQPDKSGLPSDRFSAERPEGSISTLTIQRTEQRDSAMYRCASSLGGGENEQFFGPGTRLTVL.

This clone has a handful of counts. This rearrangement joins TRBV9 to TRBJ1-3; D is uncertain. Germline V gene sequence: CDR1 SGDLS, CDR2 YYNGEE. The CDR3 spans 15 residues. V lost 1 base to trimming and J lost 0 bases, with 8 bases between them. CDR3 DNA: TGTGCCAGCAGCGTAAAGGGTTCCTCTGGAAACACCATATATTTT. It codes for CASSVKGSSGNTIYF.

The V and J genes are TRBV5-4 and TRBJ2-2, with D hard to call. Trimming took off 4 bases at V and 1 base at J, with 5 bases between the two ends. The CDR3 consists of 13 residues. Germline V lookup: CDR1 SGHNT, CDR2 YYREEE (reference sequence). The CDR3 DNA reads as TGTGCCAGCAGCCCAGGGAACACCGGGGAGCTGTTTTTT. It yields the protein CASSPGNTGELFF.

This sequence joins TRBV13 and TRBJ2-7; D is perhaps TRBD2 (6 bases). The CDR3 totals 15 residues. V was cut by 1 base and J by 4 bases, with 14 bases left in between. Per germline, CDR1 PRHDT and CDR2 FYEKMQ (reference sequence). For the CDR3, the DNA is TGTGCCAGCAGCTTAGCAGTTGCGGGGAATTACGAGCAGTACTTC. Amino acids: CASSLAVAGNYEQYF.

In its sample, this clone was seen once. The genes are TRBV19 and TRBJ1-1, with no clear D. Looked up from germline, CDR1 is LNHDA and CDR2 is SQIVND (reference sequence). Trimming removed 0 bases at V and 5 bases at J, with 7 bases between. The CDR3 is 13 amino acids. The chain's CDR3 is CASSIEGRTEAFF. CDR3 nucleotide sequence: TGTGCCAGTAGTATAGAGGGAAGAACTGAAGCTTTCTTT.

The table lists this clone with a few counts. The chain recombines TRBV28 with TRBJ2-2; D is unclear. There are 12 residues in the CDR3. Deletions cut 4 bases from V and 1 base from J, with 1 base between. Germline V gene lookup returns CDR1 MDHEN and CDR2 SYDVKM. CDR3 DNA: TGTGCCAGCAGTTGGAACACCGGGGAGCTGTTTTTT. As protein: CASSWNTGELFF.

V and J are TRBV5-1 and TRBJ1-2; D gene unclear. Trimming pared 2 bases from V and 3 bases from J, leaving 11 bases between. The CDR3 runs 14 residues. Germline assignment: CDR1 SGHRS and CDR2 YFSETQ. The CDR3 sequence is CASSLGKGYYGYTF. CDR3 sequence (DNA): TGCGCCAGCAGCTTAGGGAAGGGCTACTATGGCTACACCTTC.

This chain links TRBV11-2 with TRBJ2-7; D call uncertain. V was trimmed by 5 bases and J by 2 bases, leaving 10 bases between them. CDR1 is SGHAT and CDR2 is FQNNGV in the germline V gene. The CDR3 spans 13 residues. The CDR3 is CASSPTQTYEQYF. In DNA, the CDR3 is TGTGCCAGCAGCCCGACTCAGACCTACGAGCAGTACTTC. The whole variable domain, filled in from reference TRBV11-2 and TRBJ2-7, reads EAGVAQSPRYKIIEKRQSVAFWCNPISGHATLYWYQQILGQGPKLLIQFQNNGVVDDSQLPKDRFSAERLKGVDSTLKIQPAKLEDSAVYLCASSPTQTYEQYFGPGTRLTVT.

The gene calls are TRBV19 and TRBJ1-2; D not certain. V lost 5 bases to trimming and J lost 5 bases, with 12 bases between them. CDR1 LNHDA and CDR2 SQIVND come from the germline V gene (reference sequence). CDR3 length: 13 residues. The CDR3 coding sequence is TGTGCCAGTAGTTTGCCGGCCAAATATGGCTACACCTTC. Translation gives CASSLPAKYGYTF.

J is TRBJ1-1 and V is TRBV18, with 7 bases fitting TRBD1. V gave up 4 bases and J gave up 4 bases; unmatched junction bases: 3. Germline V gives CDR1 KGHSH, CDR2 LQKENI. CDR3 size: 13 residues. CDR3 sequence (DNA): TGTGCCAGCTCACAAGCAGGGGGCACTGAAGCTTTCTTT. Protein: CASSQAGGTEAFF.

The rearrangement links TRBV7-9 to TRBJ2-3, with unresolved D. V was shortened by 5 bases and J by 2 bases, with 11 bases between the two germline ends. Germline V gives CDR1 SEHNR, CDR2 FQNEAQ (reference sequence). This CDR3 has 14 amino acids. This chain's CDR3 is CASSPPMPTDTQYF. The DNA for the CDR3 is TGTGCCAGCAGCCCCCCGATGCCCACAGATACGCAGTATTTT.

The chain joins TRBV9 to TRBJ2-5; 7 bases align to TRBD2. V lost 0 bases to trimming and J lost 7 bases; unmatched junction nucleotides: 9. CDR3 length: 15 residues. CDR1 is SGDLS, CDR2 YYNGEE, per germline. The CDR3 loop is CASSVAGLAGGTQYF. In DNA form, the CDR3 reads TGTGCCAGCAGCGTAGCGGGTTTAGCGGGCGGGACCCAGTACTTC.

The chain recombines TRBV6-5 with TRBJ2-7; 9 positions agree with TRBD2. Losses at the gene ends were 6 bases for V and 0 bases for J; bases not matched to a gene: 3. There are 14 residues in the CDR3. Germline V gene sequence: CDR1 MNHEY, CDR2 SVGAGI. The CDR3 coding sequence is TGTGCCAGCAGGTCAGCGGGAGGCTCCTACGAGCAGTACTTC. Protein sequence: CASRSAGGSYEQYF.

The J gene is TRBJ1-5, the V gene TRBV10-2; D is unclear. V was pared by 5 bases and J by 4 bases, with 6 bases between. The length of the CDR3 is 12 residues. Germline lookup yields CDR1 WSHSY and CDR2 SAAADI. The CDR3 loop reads CASSPGNQPQHF. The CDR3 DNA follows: TGCGCCAGCAGTCCCGGGAATCAGCCCCAGCATTTT.

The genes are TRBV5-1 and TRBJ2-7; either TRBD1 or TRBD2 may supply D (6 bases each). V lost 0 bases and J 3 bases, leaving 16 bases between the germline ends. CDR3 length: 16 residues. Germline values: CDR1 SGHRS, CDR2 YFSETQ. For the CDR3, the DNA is TGCGCCAGCAGCTTGGCCGGAGGGGGAGCGGGCTACGAGCAGTACTTC. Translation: CASSLAGGGAGYEQYF.

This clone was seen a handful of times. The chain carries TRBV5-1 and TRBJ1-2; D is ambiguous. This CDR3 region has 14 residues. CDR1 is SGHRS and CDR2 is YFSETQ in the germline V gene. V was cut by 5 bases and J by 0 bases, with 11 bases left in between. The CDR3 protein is CASRLSAANYGYTF. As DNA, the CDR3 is TGCGCCAGCAGGCTATCGGCGGCTAACTATGGCTACACCTTC.

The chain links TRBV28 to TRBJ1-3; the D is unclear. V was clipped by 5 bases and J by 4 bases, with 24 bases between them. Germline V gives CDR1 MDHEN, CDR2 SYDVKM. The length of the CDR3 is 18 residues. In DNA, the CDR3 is TGTGCCAGCAGTCCAAATGGGGTCTCGAGGAGCTCCGGAAACACCATATATTTT. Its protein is CASSPNGVSRSSGNTIYF.

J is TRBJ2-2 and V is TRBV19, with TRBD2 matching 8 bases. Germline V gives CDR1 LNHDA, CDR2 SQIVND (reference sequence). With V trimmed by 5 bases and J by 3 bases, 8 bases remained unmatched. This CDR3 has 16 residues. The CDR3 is CASSPASGGYTGELFF. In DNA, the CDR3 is TGTGCCAGTAGTCCCGCCAGCGGGGGCTACACCGGGGAGCTGTTTTTT.

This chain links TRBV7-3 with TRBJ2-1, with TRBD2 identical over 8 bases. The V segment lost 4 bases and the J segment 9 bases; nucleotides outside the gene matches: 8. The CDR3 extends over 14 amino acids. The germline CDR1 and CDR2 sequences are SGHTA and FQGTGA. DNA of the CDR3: TGTGCCAGCAGCTCGGGACTAGGAACCGGTGAGCAGTTCTTC. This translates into CASSSGLGTGEQFF.

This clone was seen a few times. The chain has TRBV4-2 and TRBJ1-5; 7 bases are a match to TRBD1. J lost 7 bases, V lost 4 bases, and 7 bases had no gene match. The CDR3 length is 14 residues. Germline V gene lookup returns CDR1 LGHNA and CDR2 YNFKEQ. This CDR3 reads CASSPGQPGQPQHF. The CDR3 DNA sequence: TGTGCCAGCAGCCCGGGACAGCCGGGACAGCCCCAGCATTTT.

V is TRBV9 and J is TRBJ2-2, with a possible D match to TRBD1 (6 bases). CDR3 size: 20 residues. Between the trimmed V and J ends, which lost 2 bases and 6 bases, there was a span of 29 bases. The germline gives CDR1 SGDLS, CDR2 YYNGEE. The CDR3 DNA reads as TGTGCCAGCAGCGTCTTCCCCCCGGTGGGGGCGCCTATCGAGGCCGGGGAGCTGTTTTTT. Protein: CASSVFPPVGAPIEAGELFF.

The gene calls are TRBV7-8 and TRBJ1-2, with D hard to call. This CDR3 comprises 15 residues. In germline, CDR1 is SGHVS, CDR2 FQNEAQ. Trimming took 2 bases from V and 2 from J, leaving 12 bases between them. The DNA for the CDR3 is TGTGCCAGCAGCTTAACCCAGATCGGCAACTATGGCTACACCTTC. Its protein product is CASSLTQIGNYGYTF.

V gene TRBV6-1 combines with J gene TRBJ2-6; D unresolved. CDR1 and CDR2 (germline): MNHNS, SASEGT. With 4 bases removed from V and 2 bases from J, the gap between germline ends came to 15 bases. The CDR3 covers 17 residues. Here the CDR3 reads CASSAAGRGPGANVLTF. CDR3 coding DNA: TGTGCCAGCAGTGCGGCAGGTCGAGGTCCTGGGGCCAACGTCCTGACTTTC.

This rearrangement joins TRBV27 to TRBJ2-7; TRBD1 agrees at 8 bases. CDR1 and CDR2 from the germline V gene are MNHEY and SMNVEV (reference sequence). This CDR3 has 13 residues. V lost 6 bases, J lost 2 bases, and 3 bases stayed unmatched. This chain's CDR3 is CASRRDRTYEQYF. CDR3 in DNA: TGTGCCAGCAGGCGGGACAGGACCTACGAGCAGTACTTC.

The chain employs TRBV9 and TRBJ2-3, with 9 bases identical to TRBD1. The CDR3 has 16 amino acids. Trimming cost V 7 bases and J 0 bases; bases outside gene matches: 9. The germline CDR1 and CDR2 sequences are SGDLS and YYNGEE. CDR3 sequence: CASSWGTGTSTDTQYF. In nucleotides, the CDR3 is TGTGCCAGCTCGTGGGGGACAGGGACTAGCACAGATACGCAGTATTTT.